The rows below give T cell receptor beta chains drawn from one sample of a study of CD8+CD57+ T cells in acquired aplastic anemia. One entry per CDR3 protein results from TCRdb running MiXCR on the reads. Of 150,000 to 200,000 distinct CDR3 sequences in the sample, around half were seen once. The sample was sorted CD4+, CD8+, or CD8+CD57+ T cells (not recorded which) from PBMCs. The receptors come from a human donor with aplastic anemia. The CDR3 runs from the conserved cysteine through the conserved F or W. The D gene is left open where the match is weak.

V gene: TRBV27
J gene: TRBJ1-1
D gene: TRBD1
CDR3 protein: CASRPGQGALETEAFF

V gene: TRBV7-9
J gene: TRBJ2-1
D gene: .
CDR3 protein: CASERNEQFF

V gene: TRBV19
J gene: TRBJ1-5
D gene: .
CDR3 protein: CASSIDTDQPQHF

V gene: TRBV10-2
J gene: TRBJ2-1
D gene: .
CDR3 protein: CASSEQGDEQFF

V gene: TRBV6-2/TRBV6-3
J gene: TRBJ2-5
D gene: .
CDR3 protein: CASSAQAEETQYF

V gene: TRBV24-1
J gene: TRBJ2-2
D gene: TRBD1
CDR3 protein: CATSDSAGTGWPNTGELFF

V gene: TRBV7-9
J gene: TRBJ2-5
D gene: TRBD1
CDR3 protein: CASSRRDSLPGTQYF

V gene: TRBV11-2
J gene: TRBJ1-5
D gene: TRBD1
CDR3 protein: CASSSSPGQGRGNQPQHF

V gene: TRBV19
J gene: TRBJ2-7
D gene: .
CDR3 protein: CASTGRGQNEQYF

V gene: TRBV12-3/TRBV12-4
J gene: TRBJ2-1
D gene: TRBD2
CDR3 protein: CASITLRGSGGNEQFF